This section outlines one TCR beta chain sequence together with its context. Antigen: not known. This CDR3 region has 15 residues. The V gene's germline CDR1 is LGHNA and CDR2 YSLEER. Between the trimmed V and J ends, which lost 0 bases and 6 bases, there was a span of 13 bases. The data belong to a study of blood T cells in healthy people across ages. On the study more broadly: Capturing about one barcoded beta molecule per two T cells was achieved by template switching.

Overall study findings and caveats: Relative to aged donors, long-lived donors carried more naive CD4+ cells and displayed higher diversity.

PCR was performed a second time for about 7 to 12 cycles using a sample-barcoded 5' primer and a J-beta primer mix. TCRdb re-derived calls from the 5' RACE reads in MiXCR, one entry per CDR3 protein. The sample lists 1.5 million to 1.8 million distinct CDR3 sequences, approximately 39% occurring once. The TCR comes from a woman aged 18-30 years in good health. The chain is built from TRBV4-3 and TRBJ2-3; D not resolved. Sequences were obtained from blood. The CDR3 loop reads CASSQELTLWDTQYF. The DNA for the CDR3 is TGCGCCAGCAGCCAAGAACTGACGCTTTGGGATACGCAGTATTTT.